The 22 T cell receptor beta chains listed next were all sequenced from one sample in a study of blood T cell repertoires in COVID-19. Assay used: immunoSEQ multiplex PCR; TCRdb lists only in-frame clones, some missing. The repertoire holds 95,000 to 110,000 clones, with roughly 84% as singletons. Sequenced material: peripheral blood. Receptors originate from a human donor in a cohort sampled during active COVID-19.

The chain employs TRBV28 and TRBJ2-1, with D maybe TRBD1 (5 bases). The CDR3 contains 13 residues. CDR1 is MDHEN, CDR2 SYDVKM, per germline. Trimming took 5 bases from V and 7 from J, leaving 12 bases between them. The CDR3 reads CASSPQTENEQFF. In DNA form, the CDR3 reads TGTGCCAGCAGTCCCCAGACAGAGAATGAGCAGTTCTTC.

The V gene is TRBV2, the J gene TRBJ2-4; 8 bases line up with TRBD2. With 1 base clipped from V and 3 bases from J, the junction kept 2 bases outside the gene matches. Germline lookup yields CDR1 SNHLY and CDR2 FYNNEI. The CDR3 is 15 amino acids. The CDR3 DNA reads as TGTGCCAGCAGTGAAGGTCGGGGGGGCAAAAACATTCAGTACTTC. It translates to CASSEGRGGKNIQYF.

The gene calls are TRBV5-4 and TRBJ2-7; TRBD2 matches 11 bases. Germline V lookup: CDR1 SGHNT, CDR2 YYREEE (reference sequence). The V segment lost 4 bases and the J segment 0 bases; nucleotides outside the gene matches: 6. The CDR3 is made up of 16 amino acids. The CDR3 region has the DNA TGTGCCAGCAGCATGACTAGCGGGGTCCTCTCCTACGAGCAGTACTTC. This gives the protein CASSMTSGVLSYEQYF.

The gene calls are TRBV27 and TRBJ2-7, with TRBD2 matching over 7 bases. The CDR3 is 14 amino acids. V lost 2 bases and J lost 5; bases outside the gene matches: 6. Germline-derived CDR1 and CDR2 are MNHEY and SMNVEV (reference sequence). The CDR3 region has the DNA TGTGCCAGCAGTTTAGGGAGGGAAAGGAACGAGCAGTACTTC. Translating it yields CASSLGRERNEQYF.

The CDR3 DNA reads as TGTGCCAGCAGCTTGGGGCTAGGAATGTCCAATGAGCAGTTCTTC. Translation gives CASSLGLGMSNEQFF. This chain links TRBV5-5 with TRBJ2-1; D gene ambiguous. Germline V gene lookup returns CDR1 SGHKS and CDR2 YYEKEE (reference sequence). V lost 0 bases and J lost 6, with 13 bases in between. This CDR3 region has 15 residues.

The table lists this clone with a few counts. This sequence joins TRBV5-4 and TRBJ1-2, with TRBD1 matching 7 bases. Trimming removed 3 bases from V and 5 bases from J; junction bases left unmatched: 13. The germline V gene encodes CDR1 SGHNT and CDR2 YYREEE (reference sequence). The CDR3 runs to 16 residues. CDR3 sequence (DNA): TGTGCCAGCAGCTCGGCGGGACAGCACTTTGGGTATGGCTACACCTTC. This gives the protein CASSSAGQHFGYGYTF.

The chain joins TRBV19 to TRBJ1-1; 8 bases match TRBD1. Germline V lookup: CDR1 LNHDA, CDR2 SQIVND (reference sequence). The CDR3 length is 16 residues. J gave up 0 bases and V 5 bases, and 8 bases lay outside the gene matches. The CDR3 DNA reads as TGTGCCAGTAGTCCTTTTCCGGACAGGGTGAACACTGAAGCTTTCTTT. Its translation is CASSPFPDRVNTEAFF.

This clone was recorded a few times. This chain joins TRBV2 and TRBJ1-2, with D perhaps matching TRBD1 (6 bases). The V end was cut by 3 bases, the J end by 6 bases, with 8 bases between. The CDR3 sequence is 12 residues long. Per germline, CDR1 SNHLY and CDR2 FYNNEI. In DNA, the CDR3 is TGTGCCAGCAGTGAGGGGGCGGATGGCTACACCTTC. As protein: CASSEGADGYTF.

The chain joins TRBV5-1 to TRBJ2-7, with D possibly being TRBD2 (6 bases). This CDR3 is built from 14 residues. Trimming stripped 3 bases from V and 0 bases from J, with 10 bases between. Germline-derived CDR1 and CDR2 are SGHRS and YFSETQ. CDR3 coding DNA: TGCGCCAGCAGCTGGCGGGGCAGCTCCTACGAGCAGTACTTC. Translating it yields CASSWRGSSYEQYF. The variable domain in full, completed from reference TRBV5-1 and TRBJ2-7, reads KAGVTQTPRYLIKTRGQQVTLSCSPISGHRSVSWYQQTPGQGLQFLFEYFSETQRNKGNFPGRFSGRQFSNSRSEMNVSTLELGDSALYLCASSWRGSSYEQYFGPGTRLTVT.

The CDR3 loop is CASSRQGGGYGYTF. The CDR3 DNA reads TGTGCCAGTAGTCGACAGGGGGGCGGCTATGGCTACACCTTC. V usage is TRBV19 and J usage is TRBJ1-2, with TRBD1 matching 9 bases. This CDR3 has 14 amino acids. Per the germline V gene, CDR1 is LNHDA and CDR2 is SQIVND (reference sequence). V shed 5 bases and J 4 bases; nucleotides not matched to a gene: 5.

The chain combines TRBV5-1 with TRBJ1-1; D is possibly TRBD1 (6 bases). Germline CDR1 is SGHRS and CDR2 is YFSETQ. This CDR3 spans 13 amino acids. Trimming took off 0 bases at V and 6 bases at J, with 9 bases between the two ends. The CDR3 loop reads CASSLEGGPEAFF. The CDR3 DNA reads TGCGCCAGCAGCTTGGAGGGGGGGCCTGAAGCTTTCTTT. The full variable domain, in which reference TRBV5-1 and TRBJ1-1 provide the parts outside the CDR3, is KAGVTQTPRYLIKTRGQQVTLSCSPISGHRSVSWYQQTPGQGLQFLFEYFSETQRNKGNFPGRFSGRQFSNSRSEMNVSTLELGDSALYLCASSLEGGPEAFFGQGTRLTVV.

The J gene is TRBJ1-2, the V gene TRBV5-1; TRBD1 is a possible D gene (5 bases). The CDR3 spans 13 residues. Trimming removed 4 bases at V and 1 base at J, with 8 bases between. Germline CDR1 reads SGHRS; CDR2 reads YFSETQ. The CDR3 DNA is TGCGCCAGCAGCGTCGACAGTAACTATGGCTACACCTTC. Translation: CASSVDSNYGYTF. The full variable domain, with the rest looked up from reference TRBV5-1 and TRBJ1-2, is KAGVTQTPRYLIKTRGQQVTLSCSPISGHRSVSWYQQTPGQGLQFLFEYFSETQRNKGNFPGRFSGRQFSNSRSEMNVSTLELGDSALYLCASSVDSNYGYTFGSGTRLTVV.

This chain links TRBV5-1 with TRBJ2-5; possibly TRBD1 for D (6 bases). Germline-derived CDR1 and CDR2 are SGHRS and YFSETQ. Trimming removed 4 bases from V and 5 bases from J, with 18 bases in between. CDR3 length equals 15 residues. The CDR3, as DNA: TGCGCCAGCAGCCCCGAGCAGGGGCGGCGGGAGACCCAGTACTTC. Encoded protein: CASSPEQGRRETQYF. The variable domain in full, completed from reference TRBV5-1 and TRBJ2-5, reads KAGVTQTPRYLIKTRGQQVTLSCSPISGHRSVSWYQQTPGQGLQFLFEYFSETQRNKGNFPGRFSGRQFSNSRSEMNVSTLELGDSALYLCASSPEQGRRETQYFGPGTRLLVL.

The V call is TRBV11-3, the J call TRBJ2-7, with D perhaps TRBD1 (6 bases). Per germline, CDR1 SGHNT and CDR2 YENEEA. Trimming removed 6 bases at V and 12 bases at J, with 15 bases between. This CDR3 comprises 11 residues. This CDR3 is CASSLTGHRYF. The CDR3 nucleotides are TGTGCCAGCAGTTTGACGGGACACCGGTACTTC.

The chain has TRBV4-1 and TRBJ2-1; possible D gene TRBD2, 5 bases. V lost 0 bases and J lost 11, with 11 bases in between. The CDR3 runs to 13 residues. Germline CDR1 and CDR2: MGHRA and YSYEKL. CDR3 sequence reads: CASSQDLEVKQFF. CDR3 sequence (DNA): TGCGCCAGCAGCCAAGATCTGGAGGTCAAGCAGTTCTTC.

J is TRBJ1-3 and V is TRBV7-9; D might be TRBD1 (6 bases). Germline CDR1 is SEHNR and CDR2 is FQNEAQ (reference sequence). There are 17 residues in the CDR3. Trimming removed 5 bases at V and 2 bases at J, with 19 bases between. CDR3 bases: TGTGCCAGCAGCCCAGAGGTAGGAACAGGGCCTGGAAACACCATATATTTT. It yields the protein CASSPEVGTGPGNTIYF.

Here the CDR3 reads CASRPAGENIQYF. CDR3 coding DNA: TGTGCCAGCAGGCCAGCGGGGGAAAACATTCAGTACTTC. The V and J genes are TRBV6-5 and TRBJ2-4; 8 nucleotides agree with TRBD2. Germline lookup yields CDR1 MNHEY and CDR2 SVGAGI. This CDR3 is 13 amino acids long. V was clipped by 6 bases and J by 5 bases; unmatched bases: 3.

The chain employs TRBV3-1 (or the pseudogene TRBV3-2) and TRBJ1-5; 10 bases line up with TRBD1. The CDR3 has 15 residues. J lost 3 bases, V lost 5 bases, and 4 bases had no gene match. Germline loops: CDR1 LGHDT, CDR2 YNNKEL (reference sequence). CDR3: CASSYGQGVNQPQHF. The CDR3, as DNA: TGTGCCAGCAGCTATGGACAGGGGGTCAATCAGCCCCAGCATTTT.

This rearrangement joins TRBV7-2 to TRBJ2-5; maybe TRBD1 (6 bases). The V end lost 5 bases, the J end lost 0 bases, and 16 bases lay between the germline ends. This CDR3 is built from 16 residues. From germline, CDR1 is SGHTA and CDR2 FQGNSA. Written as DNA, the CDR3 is TGTGCCAGCAGCCCCAGTGGGACATCATACCAAGAGACCCAGTACTTC. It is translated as CASSPSGTSYQETQYF.

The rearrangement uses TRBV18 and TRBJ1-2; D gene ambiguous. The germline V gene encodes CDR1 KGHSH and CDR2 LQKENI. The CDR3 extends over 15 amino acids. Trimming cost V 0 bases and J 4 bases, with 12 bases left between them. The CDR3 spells CASSPPEGQIYGYTF. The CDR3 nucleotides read TGTGCCAGCTCACCACCGGAGGGCCAGATCTATGGCTACACCTTC.

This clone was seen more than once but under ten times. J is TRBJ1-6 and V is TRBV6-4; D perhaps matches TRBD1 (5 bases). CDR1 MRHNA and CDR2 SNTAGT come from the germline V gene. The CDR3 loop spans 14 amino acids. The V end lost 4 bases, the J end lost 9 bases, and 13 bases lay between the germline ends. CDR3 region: CASSAASGTSPLHF. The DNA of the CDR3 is TGTGCCAGCAGTGCGGCGAGCGGGACTTCACCCCTCCACTTT.

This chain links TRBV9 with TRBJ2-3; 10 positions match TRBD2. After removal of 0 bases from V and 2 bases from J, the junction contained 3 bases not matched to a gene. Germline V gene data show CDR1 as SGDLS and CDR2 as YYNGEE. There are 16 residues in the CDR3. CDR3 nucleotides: TGTGCCAGCAGCGTAGTAGCGGGGGGACTCACAGATACGCAGTATTTT. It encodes CASSVVAGGLTDTQYF.